Listed here are 22 T cell receptor beta chains from one sample, sequenced in a study of blood T cell repertoires in COVID-19. TCRdb keeps only in-frame clones here, not all; method: immunoSEQ multiplex PCR. In the table there are about 120,000 clones, 70% to 90% of which are singletons. The sequenced sample was peripheral blood. The receptors here all came from a man between 65 and 85 years old who had recovered from COVID-19.

This sequence joins TRBV18 and TRBJ1-6; 8 bases align to TRBD1. The CDR3 totals 19 residues. Looked up from germline, CDR1 is KGHSH and CDR2 is LQKENI. V dropped 2 bases and J dropped 8; count of bases not matched to a gene: 17. In nucleotides, the CDR3 is TGTGCCAGCTCACCAAGGACAGGGAAGGCGGACATAATCGATTCACCCCTCCACTTT. Translated, it gives CASSPRTGKADIIDSPLHF.

This chain uses TRBV6-5 with TRBJ2-7, with D maybe TRBD1 (5 bases). The CDR3 length is 14 residues. V lost 7 bases, J lost 10 bases, and 23 bases lay in between. From germline, CDR1 is MNHEY and CDR2 SVGAGI. CDR3 nucleotides: TGTGCCAGCACCGATGACAGAACGTTTGTGTCCCAGTACTTC. Translation gives CASTDDRTFVSQYF.

V usage is TRBV27 and J usage is TRBJ2-7; TRBD1 aligns across 8 bases. The J segment lost 3 bases and the V segment lost 6 bases, leaving 4 bases of the junction unmatched. Germline lookup yields CDR1 MNHEY and CDR2 SMNVEV (reference sequence). The CDR3 runs to 13 residues. The CDR3 loop reads CASSQQGGYEQYF. In DNA, the CDR3 is TGTGCCAGCAGCCAACAGGGGGGCTACGAGCAGTACTTC.

V and J are TRBV7-6 and TRBJ2-1; 8 bases are shared with TRBD2. CDR3 size: 15 residues. Per the germline V gene, CDR1 is SGHVS and CDR2 is FNYEAQ. Germline trimming cut 1 base from V and 5 bases from J; bases unmatched to any gene: 4. The CDR3 DNA is TGTGCCAGCAGCTTAGTACTAGCGGTAGACAATGAGCAGTTCTTC. Its translation is CASSLVLAVDNEQFF.

The table lists this clone with a few counts. The chain has TRBV4-3 and TRBJ1-1, with D perhaps TRBD1 (6 bases). V was trimmed by 4 bases and J by 4 bases, leaving 10 bases between them. The CDR3 consists of 13 residues. Germline-derived CDR1 and CDR2 are LGHNA and YSLEER. CDR3 sequence (DNA): TGCGCCAGCAGCCGGGTCAGGGGCACTGAAGCTTTCTTT. This encodes CASSRVRGTEAFF.

This clone was recorded once. The J gene is TRBJ2-1, the V gene TRBV11-2; tentative D call: TRBD2 (6 bases). CDR1 and CDR2 (germline): SGHAT, FQNNGV. Trimming removed 0 bases at V and 15 bases at J, with 12 bases between. This CDR3 has 12 residues. The CDR3 DNA reads TGTGCCAGCAGCTTAGATGCCGGGAGAGTGTTCTTC. It yields the protein CASSLDAGRVFF.

This clone was seen a handful of times. The chain combines TRBV6-6 with TRBJ1-5; the D is unclear. The V gene's germline CDR1 is MNHNY and CDR2 SVGAGI (reference sequence). The CDR3 consists of 16 residues. V was pared by 7 bases and J by 5 bases, with 21 bases between. The DNA of the CDR3 is TGTGCCAGCACTTCCCCCCGGAGGGAGACGGATCAGCCCCAGCATTTT. It encodes CASTSPRRETDQPQHF.

The chain joins TRBV5-1 to TRBJ2-5; a weak D match, TRBD2 (6 bases). Germline lookup yields CDR1 SGHRS and CDR2 YFSETQ. The CDR3 is 14 residues long. Trimming cost V 4 bases and J 3 bases, with 13 bases left between them. The CDR3 sequence is CASSRGAEEETQYF. The CDR3 region has the DNA TGCGCCAGCAGCCGCGGGGCCGAGGAAGAGACCCAGTACTTC.

The V call is TRBV10-3, the J call TRBJ1-6; D perhaps matches TRBD1 (6 bases). From germline, CDR1 is ENHRY and CDR2 SYGVKD. Trimming left V 7 bases short and J 2 bases short, with 12 bases between. This CDR3 has 15 residues. The chain's CDR3 is CAIKAGVPYNSPLHF. CDR3 bases: TGTGCCATCAAGGCAGGGGTGCCCTATAATTCACCCCTCCACTTT.

CDR3 DNA sequence: TGTGCCAGCAGCCAAGATCGGGGCGGACTAACTTTCAATGAGCAGTTCTTC. Amino acids: CASSQDRGGLTFNEQFF. The chain carries TRBV4-2 and TRBJ2-1, with D perhaps matching TRBD2 (6 bases). The V end lost 0 bases, the J end lost 6 bases, and 18 bases lay between the germline ends. The CDR3 runs to 17 residues. The germline V gene encodes CDR1 LGHNA and CDR2 YNFKEQ.

The V and J genes are TRBV10-3 and TRBJ1-4; 7 positions agree with TRBD1. V was pared by 0 bases and J by 5 bases, with 3 bases of the junction left unmatched. The germline CDR1 and CDR2 sequences are ENHRY and SYGVKD. This CDR3 has 15 residues. CDR3 nucleotide sequence: TGTGCCATCAGTGAGTCGGCAGGGGGAAATGAAAAACTGTTTTTT. It is translated as CAISESAGGNEKLFF.

V is TRBV5-6 and J is TRBJ2-1, with D possibly matching TRBD1 (6 bases). V shed 4 bases and J shed 10 bases, with 9 bases lying between them. This CDR3 has 11 amino acids. CDR1 is SGHDT and CDR2 is YYEEEE in the germline V gene. Here the CDR3 DNA reads TGTGCCAGCAGCCGGGACATCGAGCAGTTCTTC. Translated, it gives CASSRDIEQFF.

This chain uses TRBV4-1 with TRBJ2-1, with 8 bases identical to TRBD1. The germline V gene has CDR1 MGHRA and CDR2 YSYEKL. The CDR3 contains 14 residues. V was clipped by 3 bases and J by 7 bases; unmatched bases: 5. The CDR3 loop is CASSHPWTGNEQFF. The CDR3 coding sequence is TGCGCCAGCAGCCACCCTTGGACAGGGAATGAGCAGTTCTTC.

Here the CDR3 reads CASSLGGLGYTF. Here the CDR3 DNA reads TGTGCCAGCAGCTTAGGTGGGCTTGGCTACACCTTC. This chain links TRBV7-8 with TRBJ1-2; D is unresolved. Germline V gene data show CDR1 as SGHVS and CDR2 as FQNEAQ. Trimming took 1 base from V and 7 from J, leaving 7 bases between them. The CDR3 totals 12 residues.

The chain has TRBV14 and TRBJ1-2, with 9 nucleotides matching TRBD1. V was clipped by 0 bases and J by 7 bases; unmatched bases: 9. CDR3 length: 16 amino acids. Per the germline V gene, CDR1 is SGHDN and CDR2 is FVKESK. Written as DNA, the CDR3 is TGTGCCAGCAGCCAAGAAACCGGGACAGGGTTTCGTGGCTACACCTTC. It encodes CASSQETGTGFRGYTF.

The V call is TRBV5-8, the J call TRBJ2-3; D possibly corresponds to TRBD2 (6 bases). V was trimmed by 3 bases and J by 0 bases, leaving 11 bases between them. The CDR3 runs 15 residues. Germline V gives CDR1 SGHTS, CDR2 YDEGEE. As DNA, the CDR3 is TGTGCCAGCAGCTCGTCCGGGACTAGCACAGATACGCAGTATTTT. It codes for CASSSSGTSTDTQYF.

The V call is TRBV10-1, the J call TRBJ2-7; weak D call: TRBD1 (6 bases). The CDR3 runs to 13 residues. Per the germline V gene, CDR1 is WNHNN and CDR2 is SYGVQD (reference sequence). Between the trimmed V and J ends, which lost 3 bases and 5 bases, there was a span of 11 bases. Here the CDR3 DNA reads TGCGCCAGCAGTGATCAGGCAGGGGACGAGCAGTACTTC. The encoded protein is CASSDQAGDEQYF.

The chain carries TRBV28 and TRBJ1-4; TRBD1 agrees at 7 bases. This CDR3 contains 19 residues. Germline CDR1 is MDHEN and CDR2 is SYDVKM. The V segment lost 5 bases and the J segment 0 bases; nucleotides outside the gene matches: 15. As DNA, the CDR3 is TGTGCCAGCAGTCTCCGACAGGGAAAAAGGGGTCCAACTAATGAAAAACTGTTTTTT. The encoded protein is CASSLRQGKRGPTNEKLFF.

The rearrangement joins TRBV5-4 to TRBJ2-3; 9 bases agree with TRBD2. J lost 5 bases, V lost 3 bases, and 10 bases had no gene match. This CDR3 comprises 16 residues. Germline CDR1 is SGHNT and CDR2 is YYREEE (reference sequence). The CDR3 DNA follows: TGTGCCAGCAGCTGGAGGCTAGCGGGGCAAATAGATACGCAGTATTTT. Encoded protein: CASSWRLAGQIDTQYF.

The rearrangement links TRBV18 to TRBJ1-1, with D hard to call. The germline gives CDR1 KGHSH, CDR2 LQKENI. Trimming pared 3 bases from V and 9 bases from J, leaving 14 bases between. This CDR3 contains 13 residues. This chain's CDR3 is CASSPRHGEQAFF. In DNA, the CDR3 is TGTGCCAGCTCACCTCGACATGGGGAGCAAGCTTTCTTT.

The chain couples TRBV13 to TRBJ2-4; 7 nucleotides match TRBD1. Germline-derived CDR1 and CDR2 are PRHDT and FYEKMQ (reference sequence). The CDR3 is 14 amino acids. With V trimmed by 6 bases and J by 7 bases, 9 bases remained unmatched. DNA for the CDR3: TGTGCCAGCAGTCCTCGACAGGGAAGGAACATTCAGTACTTC. Protein: CASSPRQGRNIQYF. The whole variable domain, remainder taken from reference TRBV13 and TRBJ2-4, is AAGVIQSPRHLIKEKRETATLKCYPIPRHDTVYWYQQGPGQDPQFLISFYEKMQSDKGSIPDRFSAQQFSDYHSELNMSSLELGDSALYFCASSPRQGRNIQYFGAGTRLSVL.

V usage is TRBV5-6 and J usage is TRBJ2-7; weak D call: TRBD2 (5 bases). The CDR3 is made up of 15 amino acids. Looked up from germline, CDR1 is SGHDT and CDR2 is YYEEEE. The V and J ends lost 5 bases and 5 bases respectively, with 20 bases between them. The CDR3 region is CASSLPGSWANEQYF. The CDR3 bases are TGTGCCAGCAGTTTGCCGGGGAGCTGGGCCAACGAGCAGTACTTC.